The TCR beta chain under discussion was sequenced for a study of T-cell memory formation after mild COVID-19. Findings of the study overall: Clones contracting day 15 to 85 were balanced CD4/CD8; later expanders leaned CD4+.

After 5'RACE with constant-segment primers, TCR alpha and TCR beta cDNA libraries carrying sample barcodes and UMIs were obtained. TCRdb fed the 5' RACE reads into MiXCR, producing one record per CDR3 protein. In the table there are roughly 610,000 distinct CDR3 sequences, roughly 17% of which are singletons. A word on this clonotype: No antigen is known for it.

Trimming removed 4 bases from V and 3 bases from J, with 15 bases in between. The CDR3 runs 15 residues. CDR1 is KGHDR, CDR2 SFDVKD, per germline. This TCR derives from an adult woman who had mild COVID-19 (a few samples of this study predate the infection). Cell type and time point are not known. The gene calls are TRBV24-1 and TRBJ2-7, with a tentative D call TRBD1 (6 bases). Sequencing was done on a sample of PBMCs or a T cell subset sorted from them (not recorded which). The CDR3 spells CATSDPKGDIYEQYF. The CDR3 DNA sequence: TGTGCCACCAGTGACCCCAAGGGGGATATCTACGAGCAGTACTTC.